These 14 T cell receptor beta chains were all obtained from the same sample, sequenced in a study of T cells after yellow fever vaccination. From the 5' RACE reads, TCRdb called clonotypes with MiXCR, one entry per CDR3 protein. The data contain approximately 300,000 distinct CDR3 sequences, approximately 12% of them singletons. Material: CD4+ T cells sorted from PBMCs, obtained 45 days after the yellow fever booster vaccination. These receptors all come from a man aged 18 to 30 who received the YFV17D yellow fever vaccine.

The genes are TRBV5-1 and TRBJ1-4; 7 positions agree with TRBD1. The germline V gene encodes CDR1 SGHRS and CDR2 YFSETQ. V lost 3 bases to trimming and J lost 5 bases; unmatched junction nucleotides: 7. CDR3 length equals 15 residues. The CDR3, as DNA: TGCGCCAGCAGCTGGGGACAGTCCAAAAATGAAAAACTGTTTTTT. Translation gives CASSWGQSKNEKLFF.

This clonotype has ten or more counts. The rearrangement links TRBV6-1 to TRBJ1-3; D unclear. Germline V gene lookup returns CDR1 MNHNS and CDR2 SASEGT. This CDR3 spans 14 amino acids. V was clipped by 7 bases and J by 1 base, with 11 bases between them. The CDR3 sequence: CASTLVISGNTIYF. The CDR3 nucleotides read TGTGCCAGCACCCTCGTGATTTCTGGAAACACCATATATTTT.

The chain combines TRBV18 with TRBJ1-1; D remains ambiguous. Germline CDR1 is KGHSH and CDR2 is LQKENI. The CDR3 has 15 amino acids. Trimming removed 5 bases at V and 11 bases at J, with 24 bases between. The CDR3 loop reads CASSAASDPSVRAFF. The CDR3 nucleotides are TGTGCCAGCTCAGCAGCCTCGGACCCTTCGGTGCGGGCTTTCTTT.

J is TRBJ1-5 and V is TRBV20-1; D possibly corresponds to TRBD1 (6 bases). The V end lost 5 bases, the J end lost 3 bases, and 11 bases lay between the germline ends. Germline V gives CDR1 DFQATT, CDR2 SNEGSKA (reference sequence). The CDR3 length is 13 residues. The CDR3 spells CSAEDRHNQPQHF. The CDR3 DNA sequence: TGCAGTGCTGAGGACAGACACAATCAGCCCCAGCATTTT.

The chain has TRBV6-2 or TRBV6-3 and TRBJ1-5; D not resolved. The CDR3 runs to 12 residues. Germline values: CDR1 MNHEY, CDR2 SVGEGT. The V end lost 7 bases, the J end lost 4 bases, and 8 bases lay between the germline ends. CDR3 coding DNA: TGTGCCAGCATGCACGGGAATCAGCCCCAGCATTTT. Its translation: CASMHGNQPQHF.

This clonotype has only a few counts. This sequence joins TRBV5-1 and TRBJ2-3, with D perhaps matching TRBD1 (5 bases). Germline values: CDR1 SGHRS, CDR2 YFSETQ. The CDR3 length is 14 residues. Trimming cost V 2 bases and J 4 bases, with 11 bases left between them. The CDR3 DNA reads TGCGCCAGCAGCTTTGCAGGGATTCCAGATACGCAGTATTTT. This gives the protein CASSFAGIPDTQYF.

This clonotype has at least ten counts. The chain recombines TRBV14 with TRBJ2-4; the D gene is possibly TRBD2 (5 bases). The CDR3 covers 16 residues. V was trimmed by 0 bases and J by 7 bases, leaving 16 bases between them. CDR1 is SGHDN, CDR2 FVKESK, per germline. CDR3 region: CASSQDFPTRGNIQYF. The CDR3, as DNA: TGTGCCAGCAGCCAAGATTTCCCCACCCGAGGGAACATTCAGTACTTC.

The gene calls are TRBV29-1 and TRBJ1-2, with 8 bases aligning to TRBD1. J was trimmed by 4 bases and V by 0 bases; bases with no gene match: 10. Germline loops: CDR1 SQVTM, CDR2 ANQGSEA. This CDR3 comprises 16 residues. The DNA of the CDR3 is TGCAGCGTTGAAGATCGGGCGGCAGGGGGCCGCTATGGCTACACCTTC. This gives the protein CSVEDRAAGGRYGYTF.

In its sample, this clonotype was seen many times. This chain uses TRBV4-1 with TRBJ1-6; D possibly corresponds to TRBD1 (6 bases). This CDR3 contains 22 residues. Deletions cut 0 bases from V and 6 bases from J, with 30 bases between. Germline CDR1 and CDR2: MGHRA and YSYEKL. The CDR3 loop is CASSQEGSWQGRSNEINSPLHF. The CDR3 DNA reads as TGCGCCAGCAGCCAAGAAGGGAGTTGGCAGGGGAGATCTAATGAAATTAATTCACCCCTCCACTTT.

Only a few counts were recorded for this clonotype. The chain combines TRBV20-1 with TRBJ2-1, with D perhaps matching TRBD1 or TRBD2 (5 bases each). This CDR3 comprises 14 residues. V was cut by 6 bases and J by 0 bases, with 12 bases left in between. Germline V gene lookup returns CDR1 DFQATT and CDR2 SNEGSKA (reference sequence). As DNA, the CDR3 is TGCAGTGCCGTCCCAGGGAGCTCCTACAATGAGCAGTTCTTC. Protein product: CSAVPGSSYNEQFF.

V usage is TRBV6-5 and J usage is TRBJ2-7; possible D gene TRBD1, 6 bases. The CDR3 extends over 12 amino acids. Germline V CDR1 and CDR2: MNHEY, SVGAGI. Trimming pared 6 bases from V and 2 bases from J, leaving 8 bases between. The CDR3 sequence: CASRRDTYEQYF. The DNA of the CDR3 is TGTGCCAGCAGAAGGGACACCTACGAGCAGTACTTC.

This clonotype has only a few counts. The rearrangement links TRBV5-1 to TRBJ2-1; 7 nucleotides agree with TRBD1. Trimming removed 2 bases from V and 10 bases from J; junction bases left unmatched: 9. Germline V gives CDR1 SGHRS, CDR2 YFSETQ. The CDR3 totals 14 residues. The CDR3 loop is CASSFRQGGREQFF. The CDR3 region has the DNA TGCGCCAGCAGCTTCCGACAGGGTGGTCGGGAGCAGTTCTTC.

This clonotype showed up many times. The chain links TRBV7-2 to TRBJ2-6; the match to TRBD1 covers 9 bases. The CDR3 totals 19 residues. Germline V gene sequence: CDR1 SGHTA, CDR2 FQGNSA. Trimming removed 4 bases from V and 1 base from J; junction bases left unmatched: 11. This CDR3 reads CASSSMRGDRESGANVLTF. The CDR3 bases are TGTGCCAGCAGCTCCATGAGGGGGGACAGGGAGTCTGGGGCCAACGTCCTGACTTTC.

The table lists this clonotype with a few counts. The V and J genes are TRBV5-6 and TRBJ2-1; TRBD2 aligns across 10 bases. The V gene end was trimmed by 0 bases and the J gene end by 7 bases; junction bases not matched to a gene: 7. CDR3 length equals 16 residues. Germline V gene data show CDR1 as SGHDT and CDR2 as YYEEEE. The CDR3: CASSLGRASGGNEQFF. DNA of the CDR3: TGTGCCAGCAGCTTGGGTCGGGCTAGCGGGGGAAATGAGCAGTTCTTC. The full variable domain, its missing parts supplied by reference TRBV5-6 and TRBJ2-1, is DAGVTQSPTHLIKTRGQQVTLRCSPKSGHDTVSWYQQALGQGPQFIFQYYEEEERQRGNFPDRFSGHQFPNYSSELNVNALLLGDSALYLCASSLGRASGGNEQFFGPGTRLTVL.